Given below is one T cell receptor beta chain in context. Distinct nucleotide sequences in the sample also encode this CDR3. This record comes from a study of radiotherapy plus CTLA-4 blockade in lung cancer. CDR1 is SGDLS, CDR2 YYNGEE, per germline. V gave up 4 bases and J gave up 0 bases; unmatched junction bases: 13. The CDR3 is 18 amino acids. Profiling relied on immunoSEQ multiplex PCR, and the TCRdb table lists in-frame clones only, not all of them. Of tens of thousands of clones detected, over 55% appear once; the ten largest clones hold approximately 11%. Material: peripheral blood, obtained from a patient treated with radiotherapy plus ipilimumab. This sequence was found in a human donor with non-small cell lung cancer who had stable disease on radiotherapy plus ipilimumab. V gene TRBV9 combines with J gene TRBJ2-4, with 7 nucleotides matching TRBD1. CDR3 nucleotide sequence: TGTGCCAGCAGCCCCTTCCCGGGACAGCTTGTAGCCAAAAACATTCAGTACTTC. Amino acids: CASSPFPGQLVAKNIQYF.